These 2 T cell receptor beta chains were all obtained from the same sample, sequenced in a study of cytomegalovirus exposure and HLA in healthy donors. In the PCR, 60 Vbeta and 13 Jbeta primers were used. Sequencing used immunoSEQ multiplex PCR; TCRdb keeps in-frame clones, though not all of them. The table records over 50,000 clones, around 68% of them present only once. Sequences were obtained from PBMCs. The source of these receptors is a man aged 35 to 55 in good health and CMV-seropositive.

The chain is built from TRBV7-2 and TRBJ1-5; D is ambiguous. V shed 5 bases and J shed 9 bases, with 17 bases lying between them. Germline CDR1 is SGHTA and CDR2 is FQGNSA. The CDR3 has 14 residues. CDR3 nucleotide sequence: TGTGCCAGCAGCCAAAGTAGAGGAAGTTGGCCCCAGCATTTT. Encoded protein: CASSQSRGSWPQHF.

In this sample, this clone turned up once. CDR3 coding DNA: TGTGCCAGCAGTTACTCGAGGGGGCTCACTGAAGCTTTCTTT. Protein sequence: CASSYSRGLTEAFF. The chain has TRBV6-6 and TRBJ1-1; TRBD1 matches at 7 bases. The CDR3 covers 14 residues. Germline CDR1 and CDR2: MNHNY and SVGAGI (reference sequence). The ends lost 0 bases at V and 4 bases at J; junction bases unmatched: 2.